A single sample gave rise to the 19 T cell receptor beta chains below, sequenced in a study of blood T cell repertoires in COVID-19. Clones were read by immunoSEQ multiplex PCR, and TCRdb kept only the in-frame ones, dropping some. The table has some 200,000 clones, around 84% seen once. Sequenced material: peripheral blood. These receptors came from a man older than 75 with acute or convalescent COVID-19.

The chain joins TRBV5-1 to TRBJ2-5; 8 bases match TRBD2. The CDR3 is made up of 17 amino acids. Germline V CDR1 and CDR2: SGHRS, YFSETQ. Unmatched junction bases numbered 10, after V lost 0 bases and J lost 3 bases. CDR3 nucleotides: TGCGCCAGCAGCTTGGGCTTTCTGCGGGAGGAGAAAGAGACCCAGTACTTC. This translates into CASSLGFLREEKETQYF.

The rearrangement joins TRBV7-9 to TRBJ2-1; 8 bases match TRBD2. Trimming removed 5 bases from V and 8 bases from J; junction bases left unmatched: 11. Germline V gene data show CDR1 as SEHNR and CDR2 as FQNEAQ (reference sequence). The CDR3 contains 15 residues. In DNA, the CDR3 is TGTGCCAGCAGCGCCAGACTTGCGGGAGGCGATGAGCAGTTCTTC. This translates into CASSARLAGGDEQFF.

The CDR3 protein is CASRETGELFF. CDR3 bases: TGTGCCAGCCGGGAGACCGGGGAGCTGTTTTTT. This chain connects TRBV12-3 or TRBV12-4 to TRBJ2-2; the D gene is possibly TRBD2 (6 bases). V gave up 8 bases and J gave up 5 bases, with 6 bases separating them. The CDR3 is 11 residues long.

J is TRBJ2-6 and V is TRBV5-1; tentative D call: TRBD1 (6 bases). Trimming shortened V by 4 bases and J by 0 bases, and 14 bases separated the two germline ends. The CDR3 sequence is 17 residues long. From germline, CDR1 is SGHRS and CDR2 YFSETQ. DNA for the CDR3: TGCGCCAGCAGCCAAGGAGCGGACAGCTCTGGGGCCAACGTCCTGACTTTC. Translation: CASSQGADSSGANVLTF.

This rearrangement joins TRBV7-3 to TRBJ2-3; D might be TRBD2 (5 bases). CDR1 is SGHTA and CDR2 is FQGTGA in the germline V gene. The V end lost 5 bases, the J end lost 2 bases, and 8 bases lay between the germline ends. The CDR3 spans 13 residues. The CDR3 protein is CASSRRITDTQYF. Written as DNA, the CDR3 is TGTGCCAGCAGCCGGAGGATCACAGATACGCAGTATTTT.

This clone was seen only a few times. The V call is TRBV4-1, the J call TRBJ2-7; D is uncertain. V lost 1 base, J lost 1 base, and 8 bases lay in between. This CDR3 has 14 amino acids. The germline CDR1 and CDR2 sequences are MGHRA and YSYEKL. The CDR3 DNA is TGCGCCAGCAGCCAAGGTTCCCCTTCCTACGAGCAGTACTTC. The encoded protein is CASSQGSPSYEQYF.

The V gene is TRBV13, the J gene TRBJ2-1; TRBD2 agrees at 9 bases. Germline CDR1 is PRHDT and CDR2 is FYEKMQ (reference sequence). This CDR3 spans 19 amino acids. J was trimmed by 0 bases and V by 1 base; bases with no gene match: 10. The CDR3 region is CASSLEARLAGSSYNEQFF. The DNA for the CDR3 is TGTGCCAGCAGCTTAGAGGCCCGGCTAGCGGGGAGCTCCTACAATGAGCAGTTCTTC. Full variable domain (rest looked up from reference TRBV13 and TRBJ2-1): AAGVIQSPRHLIKEKRETATLKCYPIPRHDTVYWYQQGPGQDPQFLISFYEKMQSDKGSIPDRFSAQQFSDYHSELNMSSLELGDSALYFCASSLEARLAGSSYNEQFFGPGTRLTVL.

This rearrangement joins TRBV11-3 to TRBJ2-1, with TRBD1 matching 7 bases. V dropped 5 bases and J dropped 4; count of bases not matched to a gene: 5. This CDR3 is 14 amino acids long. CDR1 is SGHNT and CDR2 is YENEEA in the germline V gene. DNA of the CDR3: TGTGCCAGCAGCCCCAGACAGGGTTACAATGAGCAGTTCTTC. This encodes CASSPRQGYNEQFF.

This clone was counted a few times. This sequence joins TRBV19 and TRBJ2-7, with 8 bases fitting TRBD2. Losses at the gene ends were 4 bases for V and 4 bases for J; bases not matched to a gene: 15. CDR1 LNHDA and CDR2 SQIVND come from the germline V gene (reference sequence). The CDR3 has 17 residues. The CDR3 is CASSTTWKGSGEYEQYF. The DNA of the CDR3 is TGTGCCAGTAGTACGACCTGGAAGGGTAGCGGGGAGTACGAGCAGTACTTC.

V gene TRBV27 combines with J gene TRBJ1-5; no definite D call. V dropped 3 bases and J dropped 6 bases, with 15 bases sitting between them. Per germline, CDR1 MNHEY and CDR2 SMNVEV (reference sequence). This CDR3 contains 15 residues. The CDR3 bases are TGTGCCAGCAGTTTGTCCGGAAGCGGGAGTCAGCCCCAGCATTTT. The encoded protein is CASSLSGSGSQPQHF.

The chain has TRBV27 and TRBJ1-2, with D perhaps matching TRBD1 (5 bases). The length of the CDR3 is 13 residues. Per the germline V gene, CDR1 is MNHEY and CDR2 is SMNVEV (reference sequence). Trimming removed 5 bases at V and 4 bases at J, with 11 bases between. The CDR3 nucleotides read TGTGCCAGCAGTGACCGGGACTCCTATGGCTACACCTTC. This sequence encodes CASSDRDSYGYTF.

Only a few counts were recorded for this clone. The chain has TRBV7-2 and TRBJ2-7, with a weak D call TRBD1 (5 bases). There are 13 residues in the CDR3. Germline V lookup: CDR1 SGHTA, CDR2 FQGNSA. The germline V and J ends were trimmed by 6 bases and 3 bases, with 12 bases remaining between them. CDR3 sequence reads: CASRLNQGYEQYF. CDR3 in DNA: TGTGCCAGCAGACTAAACCAGGGCTACGAGCAGTACTTC.

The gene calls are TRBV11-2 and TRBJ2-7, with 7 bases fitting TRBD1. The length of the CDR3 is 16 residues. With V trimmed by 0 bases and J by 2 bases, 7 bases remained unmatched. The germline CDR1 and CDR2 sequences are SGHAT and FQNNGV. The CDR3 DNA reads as TGTGCCAGCAGCTTAGACCCCGGGACAGCTACCTACGAGCAGTACTTC. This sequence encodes CASSLDPGTATYEQYF.

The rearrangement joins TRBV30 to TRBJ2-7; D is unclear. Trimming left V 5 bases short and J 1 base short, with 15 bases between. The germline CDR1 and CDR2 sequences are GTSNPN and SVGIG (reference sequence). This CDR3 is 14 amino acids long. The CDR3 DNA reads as TGTGCCTGGCGCTGGAGCGCCCGATCCTACGAGCAGTACTTC. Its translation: CAWRWSARSYEQYF.

The CDR3, as DNA: TGTGCCAGCAGGCCGGGACAGGGAACCTGGGCTAATGAAAAACTGTTTTTT. Translated: CASRPGQGTWANEKLFF. This chain uses TRBV28 with TRBJ1-4; TRBD1 aligns across 9 bases. Germline V gives CDR1 MDHEN, CDR2 SYDVKM. After removal of 6 bases from V and 3 bases from J, the junction contained 11 bases not matched to a gene. The CDR3 spans 17 residues. The entire variable domain, with the rest obtained from reference TRBV28 and TRBJ1-4, is as follows: DVKVTQSSRYLVKRTGEKVFLECVQDMDHENMFWYRQDPGLGLRLIYFSYDVKMKEKGDIPEGYSVSREKKERFSLILESASTNQTSMYLCASRPGQGTWANEKLFFGSGTQLSVL.

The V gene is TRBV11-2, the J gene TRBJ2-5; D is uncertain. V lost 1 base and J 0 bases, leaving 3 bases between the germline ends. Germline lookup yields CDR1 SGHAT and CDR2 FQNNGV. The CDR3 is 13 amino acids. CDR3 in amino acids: CASSLVNQETQYF. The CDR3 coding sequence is TGTGCCAGCAGCTTAGTTAACCAAGAGACCCAGTACTTC.

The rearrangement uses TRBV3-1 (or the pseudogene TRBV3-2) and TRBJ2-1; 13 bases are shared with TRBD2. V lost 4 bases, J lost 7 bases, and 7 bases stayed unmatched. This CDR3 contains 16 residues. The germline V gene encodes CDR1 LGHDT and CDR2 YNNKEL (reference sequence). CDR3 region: CASSPGLAGVMNEQFF. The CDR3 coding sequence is TGTGCCAGCAGCCCCGGACTAGCGGGAGTAATGAATGAGCAGTTCTTC.

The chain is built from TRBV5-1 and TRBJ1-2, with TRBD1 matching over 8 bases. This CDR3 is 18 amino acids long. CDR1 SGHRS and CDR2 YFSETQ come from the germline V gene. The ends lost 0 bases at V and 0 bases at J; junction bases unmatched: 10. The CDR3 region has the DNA TGCGCCAGCAGCTTGGTACCCACCGGACAGGGAGCTAACTATGGCTACACCTTC. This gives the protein CASSLVPTGQGANYGYTF.

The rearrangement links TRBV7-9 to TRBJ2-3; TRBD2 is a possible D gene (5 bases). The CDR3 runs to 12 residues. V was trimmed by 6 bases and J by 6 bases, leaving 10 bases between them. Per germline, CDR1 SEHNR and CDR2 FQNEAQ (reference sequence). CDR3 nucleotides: TGTGCCAGCAGATCTCTAGCTGATACGCAGTATTTT. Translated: CASRSLADTQYF.